A selection of T cell receptor beta chains follows, all from one sample in a study of cytomegalovirus exposure and HLA in healthy donors. Measured with immunoSEQ multiplex PCR; TCRdb has only the in-frame clones, and not every one. Among over 110,000 clones listed, just under 85% were seen once. The source material was PBMCs. All receptors derive from a woman in her sixties in good health and CMV-seropositive. CDR3s include the opening cysteine and the closing phenylalanine or tryptophan. The listing skips clone size in some rows; elsewhere it reads once, few, many or a size class.

j_call cdr3_length v_call clone_size cdr3_aa
TRBJ2-1 14 TRBV30 NA CAWDRLAGGREQFF
TRBJ1-2 15 TRBV28 NA CASSPPQGAGGGYTF
TRBJ2-5 15 TRBV7-9 NA CASSPRAGGDETQYF
TRBJ2-7 14 TRBV7-9 NA CASSPGTSGLEQYF
TRBJ2-6 18 TRBV7-8 NA CASSRDRGIGSGANVLTF
TRBJ1-5 15 TRBV28 NA CASSPAHARNQPQHF
TRBJ2-2 12 TRBV30 NA CAWSRGTGELFF
TRBJ2-2 15 TRBV27 NA CASSWRFSNTGELFF
TRBJ2-7 15 TRBV11-1 NA CASSPRGDRGSEQYF
TRBJ2-7 14 TRBV15 NA CATSSRDRKFEQYF
TRBJ2-1 16 TRBV19 NA CASTKGRRSPYNEQFF
TRBJ2-3 16 TRBV7-2 once CASSPGLAVSTDTQYF
TRBJ2-1 16 TRBV10-3 once CAISERGSASYNEQFF
TRBJ1-2 13 TRBV7-2 NA CASSLDTNYGYTF
TRBJ1-2 12 TRBV29-1 NA CSVGTPNYGYTF
TRBJ1-1 15 TRBV11-2 NA CASRHGQGMNTEAFF
TRBJ2-1 13 TRBV30 once CAWSGADYNEQFF
TRBJ2-1 15 TRBV5-1 NA CASSLGLAGEGEQFF
TRBJ2-7 14 TRBV7-9 NA CASSTGQGVGEQYF
TRBJ2-5 14 TRBV6-5 NA CASRGLAGGKTQYF
TRBJ1-5 12 TRBV28 few CASSRGSQPQHF
TRBJ2-2 15 TRBV15 NA CATSSGRGHTGELFF
TRBJ1-1 15 TRBV6-1 NA CASSEGSHRDPEAFF
TRBJ1-1 14 TRBV5-1 NA CASSGGAGNTEAFF
TRBJ2-1 13 TRBV11-2 NA CASSPGLLNEQFF
TRBJ2-1 15 TRBV11-1 once CASSLGTSVYNEQFF
TRBJ2-1 14 TRBV7-2 NA CASSLVADRSEQFF